These 21 T cell receptor beta chains came from one sample sequenced in a study of blood T cell repertoires in COVID-19. The method was immunoSEQ multiplex PCR; TCRdb's version includes in-frame clones alone and lacks a portion of them. The profile covers hundreds of thousands of clones, with 84% appearing a single time and roughly 20% taken by the ten largest. Specimen: peripheral blood. These receptors were obtained from a woman aged 80 or older with active or convalescent COVID-19.

This clone was found a few times. The J gene is TRBJ1-4, the V gene TRBV7-2; 9 bases line up with TRBD1. The ends lost 5 bases at V and 2 bases at J; junction bases unmatched: 15. This CDR3 region has 19 residues. Germline V lookup: CDR1 SGHTA, CDR2 FQGNSA. This chain's CDR3 is CASSGSGTGILSTNEKLFF. The CDR3 DNA sequence: TGTGCCAGCAGCGGATCCGGGACAGGGATCCTTAGCACTAATGAAAAACTGTTTTTT.

V is TRBV6-1 and J is TRBJ2-5; tentatively, D is TRBD2 (6 bases). Per germline, CDR1 MNHNS and CDR2 SASEGT. The CDR3 has 17 amino acids. The V and J ends lost 4 bases and 2 bases respectively, with 20 bases between them. CDR3 protein: CASSGSYTVGGQETQYF. CDR3 DNA sequence: TGTGCCAGCAGTGGAAGTTACACAGTTGGAGGGCAAGAGACCCAGTACTTC.

As concerns this clone: This is likely a read error, given that the CDR3 carries no conserved phenylalanine or tryptophan at its end. The DNA is left out, because the CDR3 cannot be placed on it with certainty; the CDR3 is given as TCRdb lists it. V usage is TRBV6-5 and J usage is TRBJ2-3; TRBD1 is the table's D call and was not checked against the DNA. The CDR3 region is 12 residues in length, termini included. Germline loops: CDR1 MNHEY, CDR2 SVGAGI. This CDR3 is CASSQTGTGFEV.

V usage is TRBV18 and J usage is TRBJ1-4, with 8 bases identical to TRBD1. Losses at the gene ends were 3 bases for V and 4 bases for J; bases not matched to a gene: 10. Per germline, CDR1 KGHSH and CDR2 LQKENI. The length of the CDR3 is 17 residues. In DNA form, the CDR3 reads TGTGCCAGCTCACCCGGACAGGGAGCTATACATAATGAAAAACTGTTTTTT. Its translation: CASSPGQGAIHNEKLFF.

The genes are TRBV30 and TRBJ2-1; TRBD1 is a possible D gene (6 bases). In germline, CDR1 is GTSNPN, CDR2 SVGIG (reference sequence). V lost 2 bases, J lost 1 base, and 9 bases lay in between. The CDR3 is made up of 14 amino acids. For the CDR3, the DNA is TGTGCCTGGAGTAGGGGGAATTCCTACAATGAGCAGTTCTTC. Protein: CAWSRGNSYNEQFF.

The chain links TRBV11-2 to TRBJ1-1; possible D gene TRBD1, 6 bases. This CDR3 comprises 17 residues. The V gene's germline CDR1 is SGHAT and CDR2 FQNNGV. Trimming pared 4 bases from V and 4 bases from J, leaving 22 bases between. CDR3 coding DNA: TGTGCCAGCAGCTCAGCACCACTAACAGGGTTCCGCACTGAAGCTTTCTTT. It encodes CASSSAPLTGFRTEAFF.

This chain uses TRBV7-3 with TRBJ1-6; no firm D call. The germline gives CDR1 SGHTA, CDR2 FQGTGA. The CDR3 runs 14 residues. Between the trimmed V and J ends, which lost 2 bases and 9 bases, there was a span of 11 bases. For the CDR3, the DNA is TGTGCCAGCAGCTTAGGGTGGGCAGCTTCACCCCTCCACTTT. Amino acid sequence: CASSLGWAASPLHF.

The rearrangement uses TRBV5-6 and TRBJ2-1, with 12 nucleotides matching TRBD2. This CDR3 region has 15 residues. CDR1 SGHDT and CDR2 YYEEEE come from the germline V gene. Trimming at V came to 1 base and at J to 9 bases, leaving 5 bases not matched to a gene. As DNA, the CDR3 is TGTGCCAGCAGCTTGCCACTAGCGGGAGGACTTGAGCAGTTCTTC. It is translated as CASSLPLAGGLEQFF.

In its sample, this clone was seen many times. The chain uses TRBV29-1 and TRBJ2-7; TRBD2 matches at 11 bases. The CDR3 runs to 15 residues. The V gene end was trimmed by 2 bases and the J gene end by 2 bases; junction bases not matched to a gene: 5. Looked up from germline, CDR1 is SQVTM and CDR2 is ANQGSEA. For the CDR3, the DNA is TGCAGCGTTGAACCACTAGCGGGAGTTGCCTACGAGCAGTACTTC. Translating gives CSVEPLAGVAYEQYF.

The chain has TRBV6-1 and TRBJ1-1; weak D call: TRBD1 (5 bases). Germline assignment: CDR1 MNHNS and CDR2 SASEGT. The CDR3 runs 14 residues. V lost 1 base and J 7 bases, leaving 13 bases between the germline ends. CDR3 in DNA: TGTGCCAGCAGTGAAGGGGGCAGGAGACGTGAAGCTTTCTTT. As protein: CASSEGGRRREAFF.

The chain links TRBV19 to TRBJ1-5, with 9 bases fitting TRBD1. Germline V gene sequence: CDR1 LNHDA, CDR2 SQIVND (reference sequence). Trimming took 6 bases from V and 4 from J; bases not matched to a gene: 7. The CDR3 totals 15 residues. The CDR3 DNA follows: TGTGCCAGTAGGAAACAGGGGGCTTGGAATCAGCCCCAGCATTTT. This encodes CASRKQGAWNQPQHF.

CDR3 nucleotides: TGCAGCGTTGAGGGGAGACTAGCTGGAGCGGAGACCCAGTACTTC. Protein sequence: CSVEGRLAGAETQYF. The gene calls are TRBV29-1 and TRBJ2-5; 7 bases map to TRBD2. Looked up from germline, CDR1 is SQVTM and CDR2 is ANQGSEA. V was pared by 3 bases and J by 5 bases, with 12 bases of the junction left unmatched. CDR3 length equals 15 residues.

The rearrangement uses TRBV19 and TRBJ2-1; 9 bases line up with TRBD2. Germline assignment: CDR1 LNHDA and CDR2 SQIVND (reference sequence). Trimming took 0 bases from V and 5 from J; bases not matched to a gene: 8. The CDR3 spans 17 residues. This chain's CDR3 is CASSIDGAGGINNEQFF. The CDR3 nucleotides are TGTGCCAGTAGTATAGATGGGGCGGGAGGGATCAACAATGAGCAGTTCTTC.

The count of this clone is one. The rearrangement joins TRBV6-5 to TRBJ2-5; no clear D gene. CDR3 length equals 13 residues. V was shortened by 0 bases and J by 5 bases, with 7 bases between the two germline ends. The germline V gene has CDR1 MNHEY and CDR2 SVGAGI. DNA of the CDR3: TGTGCCAGCAGTTACTCATTTATGGAGACCCAGTACTTC. This sequence encodes CASSYSFMETQYF.

CDR3 in amino acids: CATSSTDRGRGPQHF. The DNA for the CDR3 is TGTGCCACCAGCAGCACGGACAGGGGGCGGGGGCCCCAGCATTTT. V usage is TRBV15 and J usage is TRBJ1-5; 11 bases fit TRBD1. The germline gives CDR1 LNHNV, CDR2 YYDKDF (reference sequence). With 3 bases clipped from V and 9 bases from J, the junction kept 7 bases outside the gene matches. The CDR3 is 15 residues long. The variable domain in full, with the rest retrieved from reference TRBV15 and TRBJ1-5, is DAMVIQNPRYQVTQFGKPVTLSCSQTLNHNVMYWYQQKSSQAPKLLFHYYDKDFNNEADTPDNFQSRRPNTSFCFLDIRSPGLGDTAMYLCATSSTDRGRGPQHFGDGTRLSIL.

The J gene is TRBJ2-2, the V gene TRBV12-3 or TRBV12-4; D gene ambiguous. The V and J ends lost 4 bases and 10 bases respectively, with 7 bases between them. CDR3 length: 11 residues. The CDR3 DNA reads TGTGCCAGCAGTTACGCGCTGGAGCTGTTTTTT. It encodes CASSYALELFF.

The genes are TRBV7-2 and TRBJ1-1; D gene uncertain. Per germline, CDR1 SGHTA and CDR2 FQGNSA. The CDR3 consists of 14 residues. Between the trimmed V and J ends, which lost 3 bases and 5 bases, there was a span of 13 bases. CDR3 sequence: CASSFGLTGTEAFF. CDR3 sequence (DNA): TGTGCCAGCAGCTTCGGTCTGACGGGAACTGAAGCTTTCTTT.

This clone appeared once. The chain is built from TRBV18 and TRBJ1-4, with 7 bases lining up with TRBD1. The CDR3 consists of 12 residues. Germline CDR1 reads KGHSH; CDR2 reads LQKENI. V shed 3 bases, J shed 12 bases, and the junction held 4 bases outside the gene matches. The CDR3 DNA reads as TGTGCCAGCTCACCCACAGGGGTCGAACTGTTTTTT. Translation: CASSPTGVELFF.

A note on this clone: Other DNA sequences in the same sample also yield this CDR3. The chain employs TRBV5-1 and TRBJ2-5, with D possibly matching TRBD1 (5 bases). The V end lost 0 bases, the J end lost 5 bases, and 11 bases lay between the germline ends. Germline V gives CDR1 SGHRS, CDR2 YFSETQ. CDR3 length: 14 residues. The CDR3, as DNA: TGCGCCAGCAGCTTGGAAGGGGCAGGGGAGACCCAGTACTTC. Translation: CASSLEGAGETQYF.

The chain joins TRBV5-5 to TRBJ1-5; no definite D call. With 2 bases removed from V and 0 bases from J, the gap between germline ends came to 6 bases. CDR3 length: 14 residues. Germline V gene sequence: CDR1 SGHKS, CDR2 YYEKEE (reference sequence). DNA for the CDR3: TGTGCCAGCAGCTTACAATATAGCAATCAGCCCCAGCATTTT. This encodes CASSLQYSNQPQHF.

This chain uses TRBV5-4 with TRBJ2-7, with a weak D call TRBD2 (5 bases). CDR1 and CDR2 from the germline V gene are SGHNT and YYREEE (reference sequence). V lost 3 bases and J 1 base, leaving 11 bases between the germline ends. This CDR3 has 14 amino acids. Here the CDR3 DNA reads TGTGCCAGCAGCTCTCTAGCAGCTTCCTACGAGCAGTACTTC. This codes for CASSSLAASYEQYF. The variable domain in full, with the rest retrieved from reference TRBV5-4 and TRBJ2-7, is ETGVTQSPTHLIKTRGQQVTLRCSSQSGHNTVSWYQQALGQGPQFIFQYYREEENGRGNFPPRFSGLQFPNYSSELNVNALELDDSALYLCASSSLAASYEQYFGPGTRLTVT.